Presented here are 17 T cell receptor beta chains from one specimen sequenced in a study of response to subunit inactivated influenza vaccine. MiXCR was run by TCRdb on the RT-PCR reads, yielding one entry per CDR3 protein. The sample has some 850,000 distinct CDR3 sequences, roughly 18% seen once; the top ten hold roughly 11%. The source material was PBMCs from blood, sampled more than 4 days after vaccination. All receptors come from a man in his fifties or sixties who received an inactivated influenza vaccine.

The CDR3 DNA reads as TGTGCCAGCAGAGGGGGGGGCTCAAATTACGAGCAGTACTTC. Protein: CASRGGGSNYEQYF. V gene TRBV6-1 combines with J gene TRBJ2-7; possible D gene TRBD2, 7 bases. CDR3 size: 14 residues. V was shortened by 6 bases and J by 4 bases, with 16 bases between the two germline ends. Germline V gives CDR1 MNHNS, CDR2 SASEGT.

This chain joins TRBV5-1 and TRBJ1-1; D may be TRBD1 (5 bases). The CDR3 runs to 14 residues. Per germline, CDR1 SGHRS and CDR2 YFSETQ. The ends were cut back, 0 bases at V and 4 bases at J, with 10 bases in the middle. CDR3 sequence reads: CASSLAGIRTEAFF. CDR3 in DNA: TGCGCCAGCAGCTTGGCAGGGATACGCACTGAAGCTTTCTTT.

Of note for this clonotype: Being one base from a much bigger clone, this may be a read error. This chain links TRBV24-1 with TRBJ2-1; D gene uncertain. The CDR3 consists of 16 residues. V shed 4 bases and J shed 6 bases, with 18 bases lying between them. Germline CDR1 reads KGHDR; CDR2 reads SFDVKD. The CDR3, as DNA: TGTGCCACCAGTGAACCCATAGGCGTGTTAGTCAATGAGCAGTTCTTC. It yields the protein CATSEPIGVLVNEQFF.

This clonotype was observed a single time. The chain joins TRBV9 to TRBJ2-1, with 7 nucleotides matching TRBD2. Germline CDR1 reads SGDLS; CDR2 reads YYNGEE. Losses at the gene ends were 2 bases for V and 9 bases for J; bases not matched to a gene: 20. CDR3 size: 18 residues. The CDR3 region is CASSVAPRGVAGDGEQFF. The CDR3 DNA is TGTGCCAGCAGCGTGGCCCCCCGAGGGGTAGCGGGCGACGGTGAGCAGTTCTTC.

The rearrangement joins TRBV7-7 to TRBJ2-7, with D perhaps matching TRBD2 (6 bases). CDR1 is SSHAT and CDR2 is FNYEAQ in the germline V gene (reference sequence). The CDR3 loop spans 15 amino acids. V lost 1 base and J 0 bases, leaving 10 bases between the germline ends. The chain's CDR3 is CASSLESGLSYEQYF. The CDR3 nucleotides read TGTGCCAGCAGCTTAGAGTCGGGACTCTCCTACGAGCAGTACTTC.

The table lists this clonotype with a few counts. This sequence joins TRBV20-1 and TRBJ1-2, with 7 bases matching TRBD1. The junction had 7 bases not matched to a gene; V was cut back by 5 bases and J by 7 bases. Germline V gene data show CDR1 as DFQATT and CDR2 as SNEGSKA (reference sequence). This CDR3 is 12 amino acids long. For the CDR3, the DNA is TGCAGTGCTTATACTAACAGGGGTGGCTACACCTTC. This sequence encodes CSAYTNRGGYTF.

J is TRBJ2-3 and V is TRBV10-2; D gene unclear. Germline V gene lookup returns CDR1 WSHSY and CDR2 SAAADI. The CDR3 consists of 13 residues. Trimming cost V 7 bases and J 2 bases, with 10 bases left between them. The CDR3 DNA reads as TGCGCCAGCAAGGAACCCACCACAGATACGCAGTATTTT. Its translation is CASKEPTTDTQYF.

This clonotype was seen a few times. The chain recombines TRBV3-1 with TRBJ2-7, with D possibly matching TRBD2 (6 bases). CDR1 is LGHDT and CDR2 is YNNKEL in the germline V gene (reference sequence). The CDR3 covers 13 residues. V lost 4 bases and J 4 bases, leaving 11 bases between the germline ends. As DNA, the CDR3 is TGTGCCAGCAGCCGGGACTTACAATACGAGCAGTACTTC. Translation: CASSRDLQYEQYF.

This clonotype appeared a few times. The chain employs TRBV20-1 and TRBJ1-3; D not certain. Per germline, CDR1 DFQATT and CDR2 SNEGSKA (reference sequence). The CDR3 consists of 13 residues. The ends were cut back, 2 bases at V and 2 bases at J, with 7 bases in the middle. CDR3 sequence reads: CSARPQPGNTIYF. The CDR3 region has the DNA TGCAGTGCTAGACCACAGCCTGGAAACACCATATATTTT.

CDR3 loop: CASSQGPPGTEAFF. In DNA, the CDR3 is TGCGCCAGCAGCCAAGGCCCCCCTGGTACTGAAGCTTTCTTT. The chain has TRBV4-3 and TRBJ1-1, with D hard to call. V lost 1 base and J 5 bases, leaving 11 bases between the germline ends. The CDR3 length is 14 residues. Germline values: CDR1 LGHNA, CDR2 YSLEER.

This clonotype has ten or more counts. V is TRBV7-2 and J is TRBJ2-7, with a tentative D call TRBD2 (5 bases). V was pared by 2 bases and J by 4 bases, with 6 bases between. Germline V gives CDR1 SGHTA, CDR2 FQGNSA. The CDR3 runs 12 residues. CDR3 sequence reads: CASSLTGYEQYF. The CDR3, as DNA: TGTGCCAGCAGCTTAACGGGGTACGAGCAGTACTTC. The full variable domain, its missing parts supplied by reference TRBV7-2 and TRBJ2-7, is GAGVSQSPSNKVTEKGKDVELRCDPISGHTALYWYRQSLGQGLEFLIYFQGNSAPDKSGLPSDRFSAERTGGSVSTLTIQRTQQEDSAVYLCASSLTGYEQYFGPGTRLTVT.

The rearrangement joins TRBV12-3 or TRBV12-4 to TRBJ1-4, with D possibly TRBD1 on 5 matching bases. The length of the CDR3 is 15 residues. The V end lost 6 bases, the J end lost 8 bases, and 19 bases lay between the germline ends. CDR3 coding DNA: TGTGCCAGCAGACCCCCCGGGACGGTGAGGGAAAAACTGTTTTTT. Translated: CASRPPGTVREKLFF.

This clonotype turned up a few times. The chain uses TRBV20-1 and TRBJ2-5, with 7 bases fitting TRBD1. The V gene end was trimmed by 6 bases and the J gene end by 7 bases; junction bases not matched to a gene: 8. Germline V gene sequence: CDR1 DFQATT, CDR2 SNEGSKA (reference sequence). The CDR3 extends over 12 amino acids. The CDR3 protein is CSAPRQGMTQYF. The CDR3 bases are TGCAGTGCCCCGAGACAGGGCATGACCCAGTACTTC.

CDR3 in amino acids: CASSQDRQGTYNSPLHF. The CDR3 nucleotides are TGCGCCAGCAGCCAAGATCGGCAGGGGACCTATAATTCACCCCTCCACTTT. This sequence joins TRBV4-3 and TRBJ1-6, with D possibly matching TRBD1 (6 bases). This CDR3 region has 17 residues. V lost 0 bases and J 2 bases, leaving 11 bases between the germline ends. Per germline, CDR1 LGHNA and CDR2 YSLEER.

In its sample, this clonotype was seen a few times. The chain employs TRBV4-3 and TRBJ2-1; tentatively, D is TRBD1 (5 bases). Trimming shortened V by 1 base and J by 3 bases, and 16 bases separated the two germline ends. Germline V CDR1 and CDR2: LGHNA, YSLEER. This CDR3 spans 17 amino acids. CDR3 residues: CASSQARETAYYNEQFF. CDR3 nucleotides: TGCGCCAGCAGCCAAGCTCGTGAGACAGCCTACTACAATGAGCAGTTCTTC.

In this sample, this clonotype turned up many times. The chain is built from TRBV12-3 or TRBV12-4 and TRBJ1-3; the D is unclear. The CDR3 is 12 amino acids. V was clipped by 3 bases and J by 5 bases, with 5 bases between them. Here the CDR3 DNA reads TGTGCCAGCAGTTTCGCCCGAAACACCATATATTTT. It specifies CASSFARNTIYF.

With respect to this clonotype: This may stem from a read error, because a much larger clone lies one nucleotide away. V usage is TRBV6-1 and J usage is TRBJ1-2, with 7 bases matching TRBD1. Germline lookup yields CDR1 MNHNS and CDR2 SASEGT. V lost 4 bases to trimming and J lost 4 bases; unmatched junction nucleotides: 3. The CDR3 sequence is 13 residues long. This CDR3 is CASSAQGTYGYTF. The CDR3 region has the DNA TGTGCCAGCAGTGCACAGGGGACCTATGGCTACACCTTC.